This TCR beta chain derives from a study of blood T cell repertoires in COVID-19. Overall study: PBMCs, B-cell-depleted T cells, or T cells were the source of the cDNA or gDNA that made up the material.

V trimming: 3 bases; J trimming: 0 bases; junction bases outside the gene matches: 7. Germline V gene lookup returns CDR1 SQVTM and CDR2 ANQGSEA. The CDR3 runs 15 residues. This table comes from immunoSEQ multiplex PCR, and its TCRdb copy is limited to in-frame clones, with some not included. The sample records roughly 250,000 clones, about 88% being singletons. Participant ages covered about 18 to 100 years across 24 US areas. Assignment of participants to cohorts was predicated upon participant-reported clinical history. For recovered donors of Cohort 3, there were two negative PCRs, clearance, or symptom resolution. This clone was counted only a few times.

The specimen sequenced was PBMCs or T cells enriched from blood (not recorded which). This clonotype was obtained from a woman between 45 and 65 years old who had recovered from COVID-19. The rearrangement links TRBV29-1 to TRBJ1-1, with 7 positions matching TRBD1. CDR3 sequence (DNA): TGCAGCGTTGATCCGACAGGGATGATGAACACTGAAGCTTTCTTT. As protein: CSVDPTGMMNTEAFF.